These 16 T cell receptor beta chains share one sample of origin, sequenced in a study of blood T cell repertoires in COVID-19. The repertoire was sequenced with immunoSEQ multiplex PCR; TCRdb's copy has only in-frame clones and lacks some. The sample holds under 250,000 clones, over 75% seen once. The sequencing input was PBMCs or T cells enriched from blood (not recorded which). These receptors originate from a woman in her 50s with acute COVID-19.

The chain is built from TRBV3-1 (or the pseudogene TRBV3-2) and TRBJ2-7, with D possibly matching TRBD1 (6 bases). This CDR3 has 13 residues. Germline V lookup: CDR1 LGHDT, CDR2 YNNKEL (reference sequence). V lost 4 bases and J lost 2, with 9 bases in between. The CDR3 DNA reads as TGTGCCAGCAGCCCTCAGGGGACCTACGAGCAGTACTTC. Protein product: CASSPQGTYEQYF.

The chain carries TRBV2 and TRBJ2-1; tentatively, D is TRBD1 (6 bases). Germline CDR1 SNHLY, CDR2 FYNNEI. The CDR3 runs to 12 residues. Trimming shortened V by 4 bases and J by 7 bases, and 8 bases separated the two germline ends. CDR3 DNA sequence: TGTGCCAGCAGTGTACAGGGAAATGAGCAGTTCTTC. It is translated as CASSVQGNEQFF.

This clone appeared a single time. V is TRBV7-8 and J is TRBJ1-1, with D tentatively TRBD1 (5 bases). The CDR3 loop spans 15 amino acids. V lost 2 bases, J lost 1 base, and 11 bases lay in between. Germline V gene sequence: CDR1 SGHVS, CDR2 FQNEAQ. This CDR3 is CASSLLAGPNTEAFF. DNA of the CDR3: TGTGCCAGCAGCTTATTGGCAGGGCCGAACACTGAAGCTTTCTTT.

The chain recombines TRBV2 with TRBJ2-7; the D gene is possibly TRBD1 (5 bases). Germline V lookup: CDR1 SNHLY, CDR2 FYNNEI. The CDR3 extends over 13 amino acids. Trimming took off 7 bases at V and 1 base at J, with 11 bases between the two ends. The CDR3 coding sequence is TGTGCCAGCACCGGAGCAGGGTCCTACGAGCAGTACTTC. Amino acids: CASTGAGSYEQYF. The whole variable domain, filled in from reference TRBV2 and TRBJ2-7, reads EPEVTQTPSHQVTQMGQEVILRCVPISNHLYFYWYRQILGQKVEFLVSFYNNEISEKSEIFDDQFSVERPDGSNFTLKIRSTKLEDSAMYFCASTGAGSYEQYFGPGTRLTVT.

J is TRBJ2-1 and V is TRBV29-1; 13 bases align to TRBD2. Unmatched junction bases numbered 8, after V lost 7 bases and J lost 8 bases. CDR3 size: 14 residues. Looked up from germline, CDR1 is SQVTM and CDR2 is ANQGSEA. The CDR3 loop is CSAQGLAGTYEQFF. CDR3 DNA: TGCAGCGCTCAGGGACTAGCGGGGACCTATGAGCAGTTCTTC.

This chain connects TRBV10-3 to TRBJ1-6; TRBD1 matches at 7 bases. CDR3 length: 15 residues. From germline, CDR1 is ENHRY and CDR2 SYGVKD. Trimming cost V 5 bases and J 5 bases; bases outside gene matches: 6. The DNA of the CDR3 is TGTGCCATCAGTCCGACAGGGAAAGATAATTCACCCCTCCACTTT. Encoded protein: CAISPTGKDNSPLHF.

This clone was detected only once. The J gene is TRBJ2-7, the V gene TRBV7-8; 13 positions match TRBD2. Trimming took 5 bases from V and 5 from J; bases not matched to a gene: 9. The CDR3 sequence is 16 residues long. Per germline, CDR1 SGHVS and CDR2 FQNEAQ. Written as DNA, the CDR3 is TGTGCCAGCAGCCCGGGACTAGCGGGGTCACGGGACGAGCAGTACTTC. Translated, it gives CASSPGLAGSRDEQYF.

With regard to this clone: Compared with germline, one end of the junction differs, possibly owing to a read error. The CDR3 nucleotides read TGCAGTGCTAGCTCCACCGGGACACCCTTC. It yields the protein CSASSTGTPF. The rearrangement joins TRBV20-1 to TRBJ1-2; D possibly corresponds to TRBD1 (6 bases). CDR3 length: 10 residues. Germline values: CDR1 DFQATT, CDR2 SNEGSKA (reference sequence).

The chain uses TRBV19 and TRBJ2-5, with 12 nucleotides matching TRBD2. V lost 6 bases, J lost 2 bases, and 7 bases stayed unmatched. In germline, CDR1 is LNHDA, CDR2 SQIVND (reference sequence). The CDR3 has 16 residues. The CDR3 coding sequence is TGTGCCAGTAGCCCTTCTAGCGGGGGGGCTCAAGAGACCCAGTACTTC. Translating it yields CASSPSSGGAQETQYF.

The chain is built from TRBV12-3 or TRBV12-4 and TRBJ1-5; D is perhaps TRBD1 (6 bases). Trimming removed 5 bases at V and 4 bases at J, with 9 bases between. The CDR3 is 13 amino acids. The CDR3 loop reads CASSKQGNQPQHF. The CDR3 DNA sequence: TGTGCCAGCAGTAAACAGGGAAATCAGCCCCAGCATTTT.

The chain employs TRBV5-8 and TRBJ2-3, with D possibly matching TRBD1 (5 bases). V was cut by 0 bases and J by 5 bases, with 13 bases left in between. CDR1 SGHTS and CDR2 YDEGEE come from the germline V gene. The CDR3 has 15 residues. The CDR3 loop is CASSLGQPSGDTQYF. CDR3 DNA: TGTGCCAGCAGCTTGGGACAGCCCTCGGGAGATACGCAGTATTTT.

The count of this clone is one. The chain uses TRBV6-5 and TRBJ1-1; a weak D match, TRBD1 (5 bases). CDR3 length: 15 residues. Trimming left V 0 bases short and J 6 bases short, with 14 bases between. Per the germline V gene, CDR1 is MNHEY and CDR2 is SVGAGI. CDR3 sequence: CASSYSGGGSPEAFF. The CDR3 DNA reads TGTGCCAGCAGTTACTCGGGGGGGGGAAGCCCTGAAGCTTTCTTT.

J is TRBJ1-2 and V is TRBV29-1; 7 nucleotides align to TRBD1. This CDR3 is 12 amino acids long. Germline-derived CDR1 and CDR2 are SQVTM and ANQGSEA. J was trimmed by 2 bases and V by 4 bases; bases with no gene match: 1. CDR3 in DNA: TGCAGCGTTGGGGGACAGAACTATGGCTACACCTTC. Translated, it gives CSVGGQNYGYTF.

CDR3 sequence reads: CAWSAGNDYGYTF. The CDR3 DNA reads as TGTGCCTGGAGCGCAGGGAACGACTATGGCTACACCTTC. The chain uses TRBV30 and TRBJ1-2, with D tentatively TRBD1 (5 bases). V shed 3 bases and J shed 3 bases, with 11 bases lying between them. The CDR3 extends over 13 amino acids. Germline CDR1 reads GTSNPN; CDR2 reads SVGIG (reference sequence).

This clone was observed once. This chain uses TRBV5-4 with TRBJ2-1; 9 nucleotides align to TRBD2. Germline lookup yields CDR1 SGHNT and CDR2 YYREEE (reference sequence). After removal of 0 bases from V and 6 bases from J, the junction contained 4 bases not matched to a gene. The CDR3 is 15 residues long. CDR3 sequence reads: CASSLEAGGPNEQFF. The CDR3 coding sequence is TGTGCCAGCAGCTTGGAGGCGGGGGGGCCCAATGAGCAGTTCTTC. Full variable domain (outside the CDR3, taken from reference TRBV5-4 and TRBJ2-1): ETGVTQSPTHLIKTRGQQVTLRCSSQSGHNTVSWYQQALGQGPQFIFQYYREEENGRGNFPPRFSGLQFPNYSSELNVNALELDDSALYLCASSLEAGGPNEQFFGPGTRLTVL.

This clone was found once. V gene TRBV2 combines with J gene TRBJ2-1; D may be TRBD1 (6 bases). Trimming took 0 bases from V and 8 from J, leaving 14 bases between them. CDR1 is SNHLY, CDR2 FYNNEI, per germline. There are 15 residues in the CDR3. The CDR3 nucleotides are TGTGCCAGCAGTGAAGCCAGGGGCCTATACGATGAGCAGTTCTTC. Residues: CASSEARGLYDEQFF.